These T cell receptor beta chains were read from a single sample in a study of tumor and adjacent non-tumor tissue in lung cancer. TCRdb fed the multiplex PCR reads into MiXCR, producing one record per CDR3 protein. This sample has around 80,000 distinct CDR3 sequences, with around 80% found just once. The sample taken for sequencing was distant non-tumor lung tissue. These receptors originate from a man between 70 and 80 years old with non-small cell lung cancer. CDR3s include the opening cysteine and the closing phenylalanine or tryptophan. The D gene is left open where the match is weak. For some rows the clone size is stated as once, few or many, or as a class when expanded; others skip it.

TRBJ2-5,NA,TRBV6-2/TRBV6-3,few,CASNSRLKTQYF,TGTGCCAGCAATTCCCGACTTAAGACCCAGTACTTC
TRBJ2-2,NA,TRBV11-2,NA,CASSLVGSGLAWELSF,TGTGCCAGCAGCTTAGTGGGCTCAGGGCTTGCCTGGGAGCTGTCTTTT
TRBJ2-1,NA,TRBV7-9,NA,CARSPSGGGNYAQFF,TGTGCCAGGAGCCCCTCCGGGGGCGGAAACTATGCGCAGTTCTTC
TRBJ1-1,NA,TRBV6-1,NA,CASIEGRRHTEAIF,TGTGCCAGCATCGAAGGTCGGCGGCACACTGAAGCTATCTTT
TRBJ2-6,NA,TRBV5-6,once,CASGSGAGRSTGANVLTF,TGTGCCAGCGGCTCGGGGGCAGGACGGAGCACTGGGGCCAACGTCCTGACTTTC
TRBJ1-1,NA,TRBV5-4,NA,CASSGSMNTEALF,TGTGCCAGCAGCGGTAGTATGAACACTGAAGCTTTGTTT
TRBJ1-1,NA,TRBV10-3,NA,CTISEPQGQVTEDFF,TGCACTATCAGTGAGCCTCAGGGGCAGGTCACTGAAGATTTCTTT
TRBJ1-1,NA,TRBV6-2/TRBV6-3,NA,CDSRPFVGQRRDAYF,TGTGACAGCCGACCTTTTGTAGGACAAAGAAGAGATGCTTACTTT
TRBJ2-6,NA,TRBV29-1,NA,CSVGELGGANVLTF,TGCAGCGTTGGAGAACTCGGGGGGGCCAACGTCCTGACTTTC
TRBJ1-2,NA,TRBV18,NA,CASSPPNGTLGYTF,TGTGCCAGCTCACCACCTAACGGGACGCTTGGCTATACCTTC
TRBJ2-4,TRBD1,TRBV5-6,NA,CESSATGTGVVGKIQYF,TGTGAGAGCAGCGCTACAGGGACAGGGGTCGTTGGAAAAATTCAGTACTTC
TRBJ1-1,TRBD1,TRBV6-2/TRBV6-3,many,CASRVGTGGEAFF,TGTGCCAGCAGGGTCGGGACAGGGGGCGAAGCTTTCTTT
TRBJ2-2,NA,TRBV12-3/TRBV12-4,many,CASSLMLNTGELFF,TGTGCCAGCAGTTTAATGCTAAACACCGGGGAGCTGTTTTTT
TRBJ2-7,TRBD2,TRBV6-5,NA,CASTSPASGGVYEQYF,TGTGCCAGCACTTCGCCGGCGTCTGGGGGGGTCTACGAGCAGTACTTC
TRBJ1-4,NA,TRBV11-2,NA,CASSLEAGRNEKLFF,TGTGCCAGCAGCTTAGAAGCAGGGCGTAATGAAAAATTGTTTTTT
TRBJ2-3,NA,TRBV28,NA,CASSLSQTSTDTQYF,TGTGCCAGCAGTTTAAGCCAGACTAGCACAGATACGCAGTATTTT
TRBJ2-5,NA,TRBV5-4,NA,CASSLATSSQETQYF,TGTGCCAGTAGCCTGGCGACTAGTAGCCAAGAGACCCAGTACTTC
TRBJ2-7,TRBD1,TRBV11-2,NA,CASSRGTAYEQYF,TGTGCCAGCAGCCGAGGGACAGCGTACGAGCAGTACTTC
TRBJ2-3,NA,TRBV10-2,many,CASTKGEFTDTQYF,TGCGCCAGCACCAAGGGGGAATTCACAGATACGCAGTATTTT
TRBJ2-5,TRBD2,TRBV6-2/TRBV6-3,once,CVSSYLREGYQETQYF,TGTGTCAGCAGTTACTTGCGGGAGGGGTACCAAGAGACGCAGTACTTC
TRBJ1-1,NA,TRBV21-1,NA,CASSQRGTGPVAFF,TGTGCCAGCAGCCAAAGGGGTACCGGGCCTGTAGCTTTCTTT
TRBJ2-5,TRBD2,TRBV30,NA,CVWRKGTSVRRETQYF,TGTGTCTGGAGGAAAGGGACTAGCGTGAGGAGGGAGACCCAGTACTTC
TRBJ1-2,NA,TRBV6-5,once,CVSSYLRGGGINYDYTF,TGTGTCAGCAGTTACTTACGGGGTGGGGGAATCAACTATGACTACACCTTC
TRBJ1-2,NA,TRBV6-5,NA,CASSYLHRPVNYGYTF,TGTGCCAGCAGTTACTTGCACAGACCCGTTAACTATGGCTATACCTTC
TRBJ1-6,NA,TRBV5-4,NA,CASSTGKGGGINSPLHF,TGTGCCAGCAGCACCGGGAAAGGGGGAGGGATTAATTCACCACTCCACTTT
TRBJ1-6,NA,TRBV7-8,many,CASRLSTGPNSPLHF,TGTGCCAGCAGACTATCGACAGGCCCTAATTCACCCCTCCACTTT
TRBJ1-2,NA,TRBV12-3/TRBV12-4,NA,CASSLEVVYGYTF,TGTGCCAGTAGTTTAGAGGTTGTCTATGGCTACACCTTC